This T cell receptor beta chain came from a study of shared clonotypes between healthy human individuals. About the research overall: CD8 memory received one plate per donor, CD8 naive two, CD4 memory three and CD4 naive three. Regarding the study as a whole: Estimated richness values were generally larger in naive subsets than in memory subsets.

Every contributor of samples was a Caucasian grown-up residing in Nashville, Tennessee. Worth noting for this clone: The target antigen is unknown.

The germline CDR1 and CDR2 sequences are SGHAT and FQNNGV. The CDR3 runs to 13 residues. The V end was cut by 5 bases, the J end by 3 bases, with 8 bases between. Assay used: immunoSEQ multiplex PCR; TCRdb lists only in-frame clones, some missing. Of over a million clones in the sample, over 95% were seen once. This sequence was found in a man between 25 and 39 years old in good health. The rearrangement uses TRBV11-2 and TRBJ1-5, with D uncertain. Sequencing was performed on naive CD4+ T cells sorted from blood. Subset specified: CD45RA+ positively selected. DNA for the CDR3: TGTGCCAGCAGCCCCACGAACAATCAGCCCCAGCATTTT. It yields the protein CASSPTNNQPQHF. The full variable domain, its missing parts supplied by reference TRBV11-2 and TRBJ1-5, is EAGVAQSPRYKIIEKRQSVAFWCNPISGHATLYWYQQILGQGPKLLIQFQNNGVVDDSQLPKDRFSAERLKGVDSTLKIQPAKLEDSAVYLCASSPTNNQPQHFGDGTRLSIL.